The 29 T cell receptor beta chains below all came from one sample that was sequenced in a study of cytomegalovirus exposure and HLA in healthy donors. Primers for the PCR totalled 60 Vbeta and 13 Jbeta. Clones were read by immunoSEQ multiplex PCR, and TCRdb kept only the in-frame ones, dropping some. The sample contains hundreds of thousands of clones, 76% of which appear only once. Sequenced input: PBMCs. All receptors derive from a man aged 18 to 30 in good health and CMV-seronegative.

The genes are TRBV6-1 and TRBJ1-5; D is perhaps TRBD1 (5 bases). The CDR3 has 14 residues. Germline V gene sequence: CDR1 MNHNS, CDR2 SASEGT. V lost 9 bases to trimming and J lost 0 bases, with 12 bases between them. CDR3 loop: CASGGDHSNQPQHF. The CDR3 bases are TGTGCCAGTGGGGGGGATCATAGCAATCAGCCCCAGCATTTT.

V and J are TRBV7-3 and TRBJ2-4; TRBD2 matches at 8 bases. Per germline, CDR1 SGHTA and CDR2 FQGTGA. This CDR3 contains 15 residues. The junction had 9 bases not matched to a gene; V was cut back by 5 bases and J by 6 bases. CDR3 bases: TGTGCCAGCAGCCCTACCGGGGCGGGGGGAAACATTCAGTACTTC. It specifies CASSPTGAGGNIQYF.

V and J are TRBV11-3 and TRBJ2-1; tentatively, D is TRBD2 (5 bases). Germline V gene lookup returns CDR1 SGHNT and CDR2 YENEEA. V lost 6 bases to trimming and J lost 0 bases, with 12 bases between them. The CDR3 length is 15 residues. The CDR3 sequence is CASSPGLSSYNEQFF. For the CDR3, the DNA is TGTGCCAGCAGTCCTGGACTGAGCTCCTACAATGAGCAGTTCTTC.

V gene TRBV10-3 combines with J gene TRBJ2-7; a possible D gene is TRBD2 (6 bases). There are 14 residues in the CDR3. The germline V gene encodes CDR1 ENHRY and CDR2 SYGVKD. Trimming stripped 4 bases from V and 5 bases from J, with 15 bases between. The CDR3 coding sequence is TGTGCCATCAGTGCGGGGGATCAATGGGACGAGCAGTACTTC. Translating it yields CAISAGDQWDEQYF.

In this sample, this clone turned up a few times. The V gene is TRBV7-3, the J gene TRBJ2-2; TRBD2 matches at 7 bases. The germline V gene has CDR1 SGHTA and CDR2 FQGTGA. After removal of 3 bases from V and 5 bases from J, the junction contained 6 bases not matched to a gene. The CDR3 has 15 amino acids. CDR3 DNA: TGTGCCAGCAGCTTCGGGGACTATATGACCGGGGAGCTGTTTTTT. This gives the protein CASSFGDYMTGELFF.

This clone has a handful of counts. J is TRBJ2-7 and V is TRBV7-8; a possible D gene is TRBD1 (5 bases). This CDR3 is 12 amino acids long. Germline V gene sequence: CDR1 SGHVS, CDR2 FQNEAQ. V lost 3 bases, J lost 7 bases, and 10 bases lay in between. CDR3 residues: CASSLTAGEQYF. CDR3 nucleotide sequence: TGTGCCAGCAGCTTGACAGCAGGGGAGCAGTACTTC.

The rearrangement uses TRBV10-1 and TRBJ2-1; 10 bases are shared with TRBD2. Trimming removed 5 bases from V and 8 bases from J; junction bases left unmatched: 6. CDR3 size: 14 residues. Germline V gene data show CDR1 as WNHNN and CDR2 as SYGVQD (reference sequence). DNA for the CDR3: TGCGCCAGCAGTCCTAGCGGGAGTCTATATGAGCAGTTCTTC. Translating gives CASSPSGSLYEQFF.

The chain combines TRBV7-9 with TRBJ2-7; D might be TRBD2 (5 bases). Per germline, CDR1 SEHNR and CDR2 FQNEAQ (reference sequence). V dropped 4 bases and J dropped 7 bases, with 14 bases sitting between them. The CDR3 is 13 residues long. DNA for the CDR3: TGTGCCAGCAGCTCGCTTTCGAGCGGAGAGCAGTACTTC. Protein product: CASSSLSSGEQYF.

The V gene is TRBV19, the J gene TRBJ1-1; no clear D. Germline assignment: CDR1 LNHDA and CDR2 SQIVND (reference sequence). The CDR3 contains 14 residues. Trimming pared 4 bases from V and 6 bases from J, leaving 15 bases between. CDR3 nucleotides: TGTGCCAGTAGTAGCGACAAATTAGGCGCTGAAGCTTTCTTT. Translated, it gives CASSSDKLGAEAFF. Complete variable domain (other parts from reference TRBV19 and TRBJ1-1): DGGITQSPKYLFRKEGQNVTLSCEQNLNHDAMYWYRQDPGQGLRLIYYSQIVNDFQKGDIAEGYSVSREKKESFPLTVTSAQKNPTAFYLCASSSDKLGAEAFFGQGTRLTVV.

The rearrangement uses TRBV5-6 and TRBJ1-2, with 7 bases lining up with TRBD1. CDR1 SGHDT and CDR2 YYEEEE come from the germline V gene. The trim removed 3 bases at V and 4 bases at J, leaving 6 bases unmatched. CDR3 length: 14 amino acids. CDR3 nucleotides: TGTGCCAGCAGCTGGATGGACAGGAGCTATGGCTACACCTTC. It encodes CASSWMDRSYGYTF.

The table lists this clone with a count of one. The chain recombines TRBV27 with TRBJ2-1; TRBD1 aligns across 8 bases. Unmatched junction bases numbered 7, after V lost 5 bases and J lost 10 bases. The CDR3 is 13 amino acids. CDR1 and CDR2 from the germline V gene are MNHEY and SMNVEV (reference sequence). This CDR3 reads CASSATGGGEQFF. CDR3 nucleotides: TGTGCCAGCAGTGCTACAGGGGGTGGAGAGCAGTTCTTC.

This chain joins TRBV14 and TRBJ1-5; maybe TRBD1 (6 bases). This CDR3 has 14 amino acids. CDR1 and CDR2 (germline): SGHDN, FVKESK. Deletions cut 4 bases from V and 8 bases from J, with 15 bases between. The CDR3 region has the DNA TGTGCCAGCAGCCTTTCAGGGGATACTGAGCCCCAGCATTTT. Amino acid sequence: CASSLSGDTEPQHF.

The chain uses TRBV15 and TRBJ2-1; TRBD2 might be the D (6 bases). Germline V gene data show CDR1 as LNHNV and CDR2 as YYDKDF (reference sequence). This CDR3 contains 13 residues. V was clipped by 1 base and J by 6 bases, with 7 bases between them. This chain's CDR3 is CATSRGGGNEQFF. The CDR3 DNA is TGTGCCACCAGCAGAGGGGGAGGCAATGAGCAGTTCTTC.

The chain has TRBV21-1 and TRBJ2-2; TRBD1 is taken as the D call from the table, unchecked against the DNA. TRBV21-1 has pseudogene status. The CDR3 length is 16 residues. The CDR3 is CASSKGPGADTGELFF. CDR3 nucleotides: TGTGCCAGCAGCAAAGGCCCAGGGGCGGACACCGGGGAGCTGTTTTTT.

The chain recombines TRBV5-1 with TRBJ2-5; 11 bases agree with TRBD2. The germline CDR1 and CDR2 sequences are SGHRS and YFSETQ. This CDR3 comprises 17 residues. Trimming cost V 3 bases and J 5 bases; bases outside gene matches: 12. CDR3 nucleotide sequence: TGCGCCAGCAGCTGGGGCCTAGCGGGAGGTCCCCCGGAGACCCAGTACTTC. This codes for CASSWGLAGGPPETQYF.

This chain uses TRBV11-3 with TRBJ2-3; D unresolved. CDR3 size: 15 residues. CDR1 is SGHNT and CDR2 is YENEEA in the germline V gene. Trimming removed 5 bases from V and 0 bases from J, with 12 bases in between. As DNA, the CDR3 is TGTGCCAGCAGCACCGACGGGTCTAGCACAGATACGCAGTATTTT. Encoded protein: CASSTDGSSTDTQYF.

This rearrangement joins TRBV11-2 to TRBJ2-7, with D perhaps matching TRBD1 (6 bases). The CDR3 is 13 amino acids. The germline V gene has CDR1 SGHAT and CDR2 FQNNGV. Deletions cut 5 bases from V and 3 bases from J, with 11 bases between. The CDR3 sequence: CASSHRVHYEQYF. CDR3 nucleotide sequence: TGTGCCAGCAGCCACAGGGTTCACTACGAGCAGTACTTC.

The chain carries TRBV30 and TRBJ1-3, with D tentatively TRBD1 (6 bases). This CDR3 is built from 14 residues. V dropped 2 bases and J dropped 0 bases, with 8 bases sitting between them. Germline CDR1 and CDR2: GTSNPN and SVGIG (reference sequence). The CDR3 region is CAWSRGNSGNTIYF. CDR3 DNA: TGTGCCTGGAGTAGGGGGAACTCTGGAAACACCATATATTTT.

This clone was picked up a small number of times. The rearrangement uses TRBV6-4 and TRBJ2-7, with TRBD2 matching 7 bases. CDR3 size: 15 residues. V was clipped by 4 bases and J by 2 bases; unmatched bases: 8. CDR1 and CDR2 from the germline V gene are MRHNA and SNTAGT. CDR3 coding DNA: TGTGCCAGCAGTGCGATGCGGGAGACCCCCTACGAGCAGTACTTC. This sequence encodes CASSAMRETPYEQYF.

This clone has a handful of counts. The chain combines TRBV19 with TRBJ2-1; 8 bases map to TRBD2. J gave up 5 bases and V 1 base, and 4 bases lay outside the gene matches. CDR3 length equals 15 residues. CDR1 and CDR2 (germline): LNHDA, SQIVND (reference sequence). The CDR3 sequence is CASSIAGGPHNEQFF. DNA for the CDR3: TGTGCCAGTAGTATAGCGGGAGGGCCTCACAATGAGCAGTTCTTC.

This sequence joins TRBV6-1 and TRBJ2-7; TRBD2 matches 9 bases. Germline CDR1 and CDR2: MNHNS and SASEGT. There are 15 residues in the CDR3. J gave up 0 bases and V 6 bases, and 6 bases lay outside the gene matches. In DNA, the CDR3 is TGTGCCAGCAGCGCCCTAGCGGGGCTCTCCTACGAGCAGTACTTC. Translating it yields CASSALAGLSYEQYF.

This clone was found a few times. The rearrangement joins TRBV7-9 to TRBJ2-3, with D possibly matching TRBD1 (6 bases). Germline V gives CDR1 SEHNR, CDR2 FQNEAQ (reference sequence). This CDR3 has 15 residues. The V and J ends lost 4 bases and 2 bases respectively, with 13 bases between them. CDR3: CASSSGQWDTDTQYF. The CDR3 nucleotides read TGTGCCAGCAGCTCCGGACAGTGGGACACAGATACGCAGTATTTT.

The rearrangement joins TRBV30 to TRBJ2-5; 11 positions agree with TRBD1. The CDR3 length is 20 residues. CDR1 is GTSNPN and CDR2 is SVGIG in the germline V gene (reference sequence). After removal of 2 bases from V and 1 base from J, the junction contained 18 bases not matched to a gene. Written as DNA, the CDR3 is TGTGCCTGGAGTTCTCTGAGGACAGGGGGCCAGAAGGATCTCCAAGAGACCCAGTACTTC. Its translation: CAWSSLRTGGQKDLQETQYF.

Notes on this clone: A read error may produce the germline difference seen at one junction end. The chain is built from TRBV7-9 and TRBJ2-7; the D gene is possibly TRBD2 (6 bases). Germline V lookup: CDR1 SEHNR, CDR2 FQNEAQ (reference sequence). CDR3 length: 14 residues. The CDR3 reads CSSSLEWTNYEQYF. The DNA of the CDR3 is TGTTCCAGCAGCTTAGAATGGACTAACTACGAGCAGTACTTC.

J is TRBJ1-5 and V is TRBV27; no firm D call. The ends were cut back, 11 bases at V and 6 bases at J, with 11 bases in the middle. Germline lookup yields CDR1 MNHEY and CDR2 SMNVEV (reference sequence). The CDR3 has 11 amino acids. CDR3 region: CARPRSQPQHF. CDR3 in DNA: TGTGCCCGCCCCCGGAGTCAGCCCCAGCATTTT.

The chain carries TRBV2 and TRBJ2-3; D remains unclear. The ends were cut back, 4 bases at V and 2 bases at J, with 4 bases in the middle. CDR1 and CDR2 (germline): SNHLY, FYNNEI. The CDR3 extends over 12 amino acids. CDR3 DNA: TGTGCCAGCAGTGCGGTCACAGATACGCAGTATTTT. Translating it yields CASSAVTDTQYF.

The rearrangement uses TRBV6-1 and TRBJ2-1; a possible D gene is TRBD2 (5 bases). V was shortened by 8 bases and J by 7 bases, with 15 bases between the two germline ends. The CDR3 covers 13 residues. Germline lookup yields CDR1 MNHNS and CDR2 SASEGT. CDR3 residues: CASQRGPTNEQFF. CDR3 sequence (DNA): TGTGCCAGCCAAAGAGGGCCCACGAATGAGCAGTTCTTC.

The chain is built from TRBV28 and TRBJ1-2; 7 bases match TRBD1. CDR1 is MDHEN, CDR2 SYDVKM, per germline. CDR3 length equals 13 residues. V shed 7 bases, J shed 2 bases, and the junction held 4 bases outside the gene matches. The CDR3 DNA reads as TGTGCCAGCACCCCGACAGGGAACTATGGCTACACCTTC. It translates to CASTPTGNYGYTF.

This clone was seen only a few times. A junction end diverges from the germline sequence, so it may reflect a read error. CDR3 loop: CASSPPLGQGSHEQYF. CDR3 in DNA: TGTGCCAGCTCACCACCGCTGGGACAGGGCTCCCACGAGCAGTACTTC. V usage is TRBV18 and J usage is TRBJ2-7, with TRBD1 matching over 9 bases. Looked up from germline, CDR1 is KGHSH and CDR2 is LQKENI. This CDR3 has 16 amino acids.